This TCR beta chain is drawn from a study of blood T cell repertoires in COVID-19. On the study more broadly: Donors in the United States, Italy and Spain gave samples during acute or convalescent COVID-19.

The table came from immunoSEQ multiplex PCR; TCRdb's copy has only in-frame clones and leaves some out. The table has 90,000 or so clones, roughly 86% seen once; the top ten hold roughly 17%. The CDR3 runs to 13 residues. Per germline, CDR1 GTSNPN and CDR2 SVGIG (reference sequence). The V end lost 1 base, the J end lost 11 bases, and 15 bases lay between the germline ends. The receptor's source is a human donor in a cohort sampled during active COVID-19. This chain uses TRBV30 with TRBJ1-5; D not certain. What was sequenced was peripheral blood. CDR3 coding DNA: TGTGCCTGGAGTGGGGCCGGTCGTTGGGCCCAGCATTTT. It codes for CAWSGAGRWAQHF.